What follows are 5 T cell receptor beta chains derived from one specimen sequenced in a study of control samples from healthy donors and cancer patients. Profiling relied on immunoSEQ multiplex PCR, and the TCRdb table lists in-frame clones only, not all of them. The sample lists approximately 52,000 clones, roughly 88% occurring once. Sequenced material: blood. These TCRs come from a man aged 50 to 60 in good health.

In this sample, this clone turned up a few times. The chain recombines TRBV19 with TRBJ1-2; D is ambiguous. The CDR3 has 15 amino acids. Germline loops: CDR1 LNHDA, CDR2 SQIVND (reference sequence). V shed 4 bases and J shed 4 bases, with 16 bases lying between them. CDR3 amino acids: CASSTQTSAIYGYTF. The DNA of the CDR3 is TGTGCCAGTAGTACCCAGACAAGCGCGATCTATGGCTACACCTTC.

As DNA, the CDR3 is TGTGCCAGCAGCTCCGCGGTGGGACTAGCGGGGGGGGCGGATACGCAGTATTTT. It codes for CASSSAVGLAGGADTQYF. The chain carries TRBV7-3 and TRBJ2-3; 16 bases match TRBD2. The germline V gene encodes CDR1 SGHTA and CDR2 FQGTGA. Trimming removed 4 bases from V and 6 bases from J; junction bases left unmatched: 10. The CDR3 has 18 residues.

The V and J genes are TRBV7-9 and TRBJ1-5, with D hard to call. This CDR3 comprises 13 residues. Trimming took off 5 bases at V and 3 bases at J, with 8 bases between the two ends. The germline CDR1 and CDR2 sequences are SEHNR and FQNEAQ (reference sequence). CDR3 nucleotides: TGTGCCAGCAGCCGGTCCCCCAATCAGCCCCAGCATTTT. This encodes CASSRSPNQPQHF.

The V and J genes are TRBV5-1 and TRBJ1-2; 9 nucleotides align to TRBD1. Germline CDR1 is SGHRS and CDR2 is YFSETQ. With V trimmed by 4 bases and J by 7 bases, 8 bases remained unmatched. The CDR3 is 14 amino acids. Written as DNA, the CDR3 is TGCGCCAGCAGCAACGACAGGGGGGACCTTGGCTACACCTTC. Translating gives CASSNDRGDLGYTF.

The rearrangement links TRBV5-1 to TRBJ2-2; 7 bases are a match to TRBD1. Trimming cost V 4 bases and J 4 bases; bases outside gene matches: 10. The CDR3 extends over 16 amino acids. Germline CDR1 reads SGHRS; CDR2 reads YFSETQ. CDR3 nucleotides: TGCGCCAGCAGCGCACAGGGGAACCTGGTCACCGGGGAGCTGTTTTTT. Its translation: CASSAQGNLVTGELFF.